A single sample is the source of the 26 T cell receptor beta chains below, sequenced in a study of T cell changes during pregnancy in multiple sclerosis. The protocol was immunoSEQ multiplex PCR, while the TCRdb copy is restricted to in-frame clones and leaves out a portion. The top ten hold 7% to 8% of the sample, which has about 23,000 clones, more than 85% seen once. The sample here was CD8+ T cells from peripheral blood mononuclear cells, taken after pregnancy. Receptors originate from a female donor with multiple sclerosis, enrolled in a pregnancy study.

V and J are TRBV27 and TRBJ2-1; 7 positions agree with TRBD2. This CDR3 region has 16 residues. In germline, CDR1 is MNHEY, CDR2 SMNVEV (reference sequence). J was trimmed by 3 bases and V by 4 bases; bases with no gene match: 9. Here the CDR3 reads CASSSLSLADYNEQFF. In DNA, the CDR3 is TGTGCCAGCAGTTCGTTGAGCCTAGCGGACTACAATGAGCAGTTCTTC.

The chain is built from TRBV29-1 and TRBJ1-5; TRBD1 aligns across 11 bases. The germline V gene has CDR1 SQVTM and CDR2 ANQGSEA. The V and J ends lost 5 bases and 2 bases, in that order; junction bases with no gene match: 2. The length of the CDR3 is 14 residues. In DNA form, the CDR3 reads TGCAGCGTTTGGACAGGGGGCGGCAATCAGCCCCAGCATTTT. This gives the protein CSVWTGGGNQPQHF.

The chain has TRBV12-5 and TRBJ1-5; no reliable D call. CDR1 is LGHNT, CDR2 FRNRAP, per germline. Trimming removed 1 base at V and 1 base at J, with 17 bases between. CDR3 length equals 18 residues. In DNA form, the CDR3 reads TGTGCTAGTGGTTTGGCCCCAGAGGCCCCTTGGAGCAATCAGCCCCAGCATTTT. It codes for CASGLAPEAPWSNQPQHF.

This clone was seen ten or more times. V gene TRBV15 combines with J gene TRBJ2-6; D possibly corresponds to TRBD1 (6 bases). The CDR3 sequence is 17 residues long. Germline lookup yields CDR1 LNHNV and CDR2 YYDKDF (reference sequence). Trimming shortened V by 5 bases and J by 0 bases, and 14 bases separated the two germline ends. This CDR3 reads CATSPGQPNSGANVLTF. The CDR3 DNA sequence: TGTGCCACCAGCCCGGGACAACCGAACTCTGGGGCCAACGTCCTGACTTTC. The variable domain in full, with the rest retrieved from reference TRBV15 and TRBJ2-6, is DAMVIQNPRYQVTQFGKPVTLSCSQTLNHNVMYWYQQKSSQAPKLLFHYYDKDFNNEADTPDNFQSRRPNTSFCFLDIRSPGLGDTAMYLCATSPGQPNSGANVLTFGAGSRLTVL.

The chain links TRBV4-1 to TRBJ2-1; tentative D call: TRBD2 (5 bases). Trimming removed 0 bases at V and 8 bases at J, with 17 bases between. The CDR3 is made up of 16 amino acids. Per germline, CDR1 MGHRA and CDR2 YSYEKL. CDR3 loop: CASSQDVGRLAHEQFF. The CDR3 coding sequence is TGCGCCAGCAGCCAAGACGTTGGTAGGCTAGCTCATGAGCAGTTCTTC.

There are a few counts of this clone. The genes are TRBV19 and TRBJ1-1, with TRBD1 matching 9 bases. Germline CDR1 LNHDA, CDR2 SQIVND (reference sequence). The CDR3 loop spans 13 amino acids. The J segment lost 6 bases and the V segment lost 5 bases, leaving 4 bases of the junction unmatched. The CDR3 spells CASSPGQGSEAFF. CDR3 nucleotide sequence: TGTGCCAGTAGTCCGGGACAGGGATCTGAAGCTTTCTTT.

CDR3 in DNA: TGTGCCAGCAGCTTAGTTTGGCGGGGCTCGAACAATGAGCAGTTCTTC. Its protein is CASSLVWRGSNNEQFF. The chain is built from TRBV11-2 and TRBJ2-1; D might be TRBD2 (6 bases). CDR1 is SGHAT, CDR2 FQNNGV, per germline. CDR3 length equals 16 residues. V was cut by 1 base and J by 5 bases, with 15 bases left in between.

Turning to this clone: The junction does not match germline at one end; this may be a read error. V is TRBV6-6 and J is TRBJ2-7, with 8 bases aligning to TRBD2. The CDR3 runs to 13 residues. Per germline, CDR1 MNHNY and CDR2 SVGAGI (reference sequence). For the CDR3, the DNA is TGTGCCAGCAGCTGGACTAGCTCCCACGAGCAGTACTTC. Translated, it gives CASSWTSSHEQYF.

V gene TRBV27 combines with J gene TRBJ2-1; possible D gene TRBD2, 6 bases. V lost 5 bases, J lost 8 bases, and 13 bases lay in between. The CDR3 has 13 residues. Germline CDR1 reads MNHEY; CDR2 reads SMNVEV (reference sequence). The CDR3 is CASSKGLPDEQFF. As DNA, the CDR3 is TGTGCCAGCAGTAAGGGACTTCCTGATGAGCAGTTCTTC.

This chain links TRBV27 with TRBJ2-1; the match to TRBD2 covers 7 bases. Trimming at V came to 4 bases and at J to 6 bases, leaving 12 bases not matched to a gene. Germline V gene data show CDR1 as MNHEY and CDR2 as SMNVEV (reference sequence). The CDR3 covers 16 residues. The CDR3 is CASSSSAGEVVNEQFF. The CDR3 DNA reads as TGTGCCAGCAGTTCTAGCGCGGGAGAGGTTGTCAATGAGCAGTTCTTC.

This chain joins TRBV29-1 and TRBJ2-3; tentatively, D is TRBD2 (6 bases). Germline values: CDR1 SQVTM, CDR2 ANQGSEA. V was clipped by 4 bases and J by 8 bases, with 16 bases between them. The CDR3 loop spans 13 amino acids. CDR3 loop: CSVGTGDGGTQYF. CDR3 DNA: TGCAGCGTTGGTACGGGGGACGGCGGTACGCAGTATTTT.

The chain has TRBV11-2 and TRBJ1-1; 8 nucleotides align to TRBD1. This CDR3 comprises 15 residues. V shed 5 bases and J 5 bases; nucleotides not matched to a gene: 10. The germline V gene encodes CDR1 SGHAT and CDR2 FQNNGV. The CDR3 bases are TGTGCCAGCAGCGGTTATAAGACAGGGGAAACTGAAGCTTTCTTT. Its translation: CASSGYKTGETEAFF.

This chain uses TRBV6-1 with TRBJ1-4, with D maybe TRBD1 (6 bases). Germline values: CDR1 MNHNS, CDR2 SASEGT. This CDR3 is 16 amino acids long. V was cut by 4 bases and J by 1 base, with 13 bases left in between. The CDR3 spells CASSVGRGLTNEKLFF. The CDR3 DNA sequence: TGTGCCAGCAGTGTGGGGAGGGGGTTAACTAATGAAAAACTGTTTTTT.

The V call is TRBV30, the J call TRBJ2-1; 8 bases are shared with TRBD2. The length of the CDR3 is 17 residues. The V and J ends lost 0 bases and 4 bases, in that order; junction bases with no gene match: 11. Germline CDR1 is GTSNPN and CDR2 is SVGIG (reference sequence). The CDR3: CAWSVPETSAIYNEQFF. The CDR3 bases are TGTGCCTGGAGTGTACCGGAGACTAGCGCGATTTACAATGAGCAGTTCTTC.

The V call is TRBV28, the J call TRBJ2-7, with TRBD1 identical over 7 bases. CDR1 MDHEN and CDR2 SYDVKM come from the germline V gene. CDR3 length: 15 residues. With V trimmed by 6 bases and J by 0 bases, 8 bases remained unmatched. CDR3: CASSFEGASSYEQYF. CDR3 DNA: TGTGCCAGCAGCTTTGAGGGGGCTAGCTCCTACGAGCAGTACTTC. The full variable domain, in which reference TRBV28 and TRBJ2-7 provide the parts outside the CDR3, is DVKVTQSSRYLVKRTGEKVFLECVQDMDHENMFWYRQDPGLGLRLIYFSYDVKMKEKGDIPEGYSVSREKKERFSLILESASTNQTSMYLCASSFEGASSYEQYFGPGTRLTVT.

This chain joins TRBV7-9 and TRBJ2-2; 11 nucleotides match TRBD2. Germline CDR1 is SEHNR and CDR2 is FQNEAQ (reference sequence). The CDR3 loop spans 16 amino acids. V lost 1 base, J lost 7 bases, and 5 bases stayed unmatched. In DNA form, the CDR3 reads TGTGCCAGCAGCTTAGGCCTAGCGGGAGGAATCGGGGAGCTGTTTTTT. Its protein is CASSLGLAGGIGELFF.

The V gene is TRBV27, the J gene TRBJ2-3, with D possibly being TRBD2 (6 bases). CDR3 length equals 15 residues. Germline lookup yields CDR1 MNHEY and CDR2 SMNVEV (reference sequence). Trimming took 2 bases from V and 2 from J, leaving 11 bases between them. CDR3: CASSLVGGITDTQYF. The CDR3 DNA sequence: TGTGCCAGCAGTTTAGTAGGCGGGATCACAGATACGCAGTATTTT.

This rearrangement joins TRBV9 to TRBJ1-1; D is unclear. The CDR3 has 12 residues. Germline CDR1 and CDR2: SGDLS and YYNGEE. Trimming pared 4 bases from V and 3 bases from J, leaving 7 bases between. The CDR3: CASSPPDTEAFF. In nucleotides, the CDR3 is TGTGCCAGCAGCCCCCCCGACACTGAAGCTTTCTTT.

V usage is TRBV23-1 and J usage is TRBJ1-2; no clear D gene. TRBV23-1 is reported as an ORF; its role is uncertain. This CDR3 is 15 amino acids long. V lost 2 bases, J lost 8 bases, and 18 bases lay in between. CDR3 sequence reads: CASSQSADPCIGYTF. The CDR3 coding sequence is TGCGCCAGCAGTCAAAGTGCGGATCCGTGTATAGGCTACACCTTC.

V is TRBV2 and J is TRBJ2-3; 9 bases agree with TRBD2. Germline lookup yields CDR1 SNHLY and CDR2 FYNNEI. Germline trimming cut 4 bases from V and 2 bases from J; bases unmatched to any gene: 10. CDR3 size: 17 residues. CDR3 sequence (DNA): TGTGCCAGCAGTGGCCTAGCGGGAAGCTCCCTCACAGATACGCAGTATTTT. Protein sequence: CASSGLAGSSLTDTQYF.

The chain joins TRBV27 to TRBJ1-2; TRBD1 aligns across 8 bases. J was trimmed by 5 bases and V by 4 bases; bases with no gene match: 9. This CDR3 is built from 15 residues. Germline values: CDR1 MNHEY, CDR2 SMNVEV (reference sequence). The CDR3 spells CASSSRTGLGYGYTF. In nucleotides, the CDR3 is TGTGCCAGCAGTTCGAGGACAGGGCTTGGGTATGGCTACACCTTC.

This chain joins TRBV7-9 and TRBJ2-3; 7 nucleotides match TRBD1. There are 16 residues in the CDR3. CDR1 SEHNR and CDR2 FQNEAQ come from the germline V gene (reference sequence). The ends lost 5 bases at V and 3 bases at J; junction bases unmatched: 11. The CDR3 bases are TGTGCCAGCAGCCTAAGATCCCTACAGGGGACAGATACGCAGTATTTT. Amino acids: CASSLRSLQGTDTQYF.

The CDR3 sequence: CASSQWSGRAYEQYF. CDR3 in DNA: TGCGCCAGCAGCCAGTGGAGCGGGAGGGCCTACGAGCAGTACTTC. The V and J genes are TRBV4-1 and TRBJ2-7; the match to TRBD2 covers 10 bases. V shed 3 bases and J 2 bases; nucleotides not matched to a gene: 4. This CDR3 contains 15 residues. From germline, CDR1 is MGHRA and CDR2 YSYEKL.

The J gene is TRBJ2-6, the V gene TRBV18; D remains ambiguous. Trimming pared 4 bases from V and 0 bases from J, leaving 10 bases between. The germline gives CDR1 KGHSH, CDR2 LQKENI. The CDR3 length is 16 residues. CDR3: CASSHRLNSGANVLTF. CDR3 DNA: TGTGCCAGCTCACATCGACTTAACTCTGGGGCCAACGTCCTGACTTTC.

The chain couples TRBV6-6 to TRBJ2-7; D gene uncertain. This CDR3 spans 14 amino acids. Trimming removed 0 bases at V and 6 bases at J, with 12 bases between. The germline gives CDR1 MNHNY, CDR2 SVGAGI (reference sequence). The CDR3 DNA reads TGTGCCAGCAGTTACTCGATCGAGGTGGGCGAGCAGTACTTC. Translated: CASSYSIEVGEQYF.

V is TRBV30 and J is TRBJ1-2; 8 positions match TRBD1. The trim removed 2 bases at V and 8 bases at J, leaving 1 base unmatched. The CDR3 length is 11 residues. Germline-derived CDR1 and CDR2 are GTSNPN and SVGIG (reference sequence). The CDR3, as DNA: TGTGCCTGGAGTTCAGGGGGCGGCTACACCTTC. This encodes CAWSSGGGYTF.